Given below is one T cell receptor beta chain in context. Its specific antigen is unknown. Per-nucleotide qualities are absent, and no much larger clonotype sits a single base away. The sample belongs to a study of long-term antiretroviral therapy in people with HIV (dated by TCRdb to 2022 to 2024). A note on the overall study: The earliest samples were collected about a decade before the 2015 WHO recommendation for immediate ART, when ART was typically delayed until CD4 counts fell. About 35% of the 30 participants with HIV were female. This retrospective serial study examined whether starting ART and sustained HIV suppression were associated with changes in the composition and diversity of the TRB repertoire in peripheral blood. Test extractions of a monoclonal T-cell line alongside about 30 polyclonal samples showed no cross-contamination during QIAcube processing. A total of roughly 200 cryopreserved PBMC samples came from 30 adults with confirmed HIV infection and were collected serially over a mean of roughly six years (range 1-12).

V drops 1 base and J drops 3 bases, leaving 14 bases in between. From the cysteine up to the phenylalanine, the CDR3 has a length of 16 residues. Here the CDR3 DNA is all that survives: 48 bases in frame from base 1. CDR1 and CDR2 are drawn from the germline V gene: SGHVS, FNYEAQ. The immunoSEQ hsTCRB v3.0 assay was used at survey level resolution for TRB variable region sequencing. The targeted TRB sequencing depth was roughly 40,000-55,000 T-cell genomes per sample. TRB libraries were pooled and sequenced on an Illumina MiSeq using a v3 150-cycle kit. Processing in the source paper ran as follows. Repertoire analysis was run in R within a reproducible Nextflow workflow that covered QC, data transformation and analysis. LymphoSeq2, an R package for AIRR-Seq data exploration, was used to implement custom analyses. Several samples yielding fewer than 5000 total TRB sequences were excluded, leaving 150 to 200 analyzed HIV repertoires. Of the approximately 190 retained HIV repertoires, over 55 were collected before and around 130 after ART initiation. Repertoires were downsampled to 5000 TRB nucleotide sequences, with summary statistics averaged over 100 downsampling iterations. Only TRB sequences with CDR3 regions of at least seven amino acids were retained for analysis. Diversity was assessed using a clonality score derived from Shannon entropy and using the Gini coefficient. In the repertoire networks, any two of the top 5000 CDR3 amino acid sequences were connected whenever the two sequences differed by an edit distance of one. For TRB CDR3 amino acid sequences, GLIPH2 was used to predict antigen specificity groups and MHC restriction. To flag known associations with CMV, EBV, HIV or tissue antigens, CDR3 amino acid sequences were compared against VDJdb and McPAS-TCR. Pre-ART, post-ART and control groups were compared with Wilcoxon signed-rank tests and Holm-Bonferroni correction. TCRdb's version of the immuneACCESS table is confined to in-frame rearrangements and falls short of the full clone set. An unresolved V gene accounts for under half of the shortfall where checked; the remainder is of unknown origin. The D gene and trimming were derived from the DNA, and the V and J assignments and clone size from that table. The sample profile shows approximately 30,000 clones; 70% to 85% of them were found once. Just under 8.5% of the sample belongs to the ten largest clones.

To be included, a participant needed at least one PBMC sample from before ART initiation plus at least two post-ART samples. All participants with HIV were treated in the United States of America. Before DNA extraction, cryopreserved samples of about 1-11 million PBMC were thawed and then washed. At the time of the earliest PBMC sample, participants with HIV were aged between roughly 20 and 60 years. PBMC samples from each participant spanned 1-4 timepoints before ART initiation and 2-8 timepoints after ART initiation, with a median of 7 samples. For every participant, serial HIV viral load, CD4+ T-cell count, ART history and demographic data were obtained. Genomic DNA was extracted from unsorted PBMC with a Qiagen kit on a QIAcube, with processing performed in batches of 12 samples. The study at large found these results: Because pre-ART samples had limited cell numbers, profiling was done on unsorted PBMC rather than on sorted CD4+ and CD8+ T cells. Compared with controls, HIV repertoires had narrower CDR3 length ranges, and the network structure pointed to an antigen-experienced repertoire that shifted only slightly toward naive after ART. No data were available on ART adherence, viral resistance or therapy changes, limiting inferences about post-ART repertoire changes. The samples span the years 2004 to 2017, and the ART regimens used may be less effective than current regimens. Expanded TRB clones identified before ART initiation dominated the repertoire across all time points, though the dominance fluctuated and decreased in many PLHIV after ART. Limited PBMC availability meant only the TCR beta chain was sequenced, without alpha chain pairing. ART initiation was associated with a significant increase in TRB diversity, but diversity stayed significantly below transplant donor controls even after long-term ART.

The receptor comes from a man aged 40-55 years with HIV. Sequencing used unsorted PBMCs, obtained 3 years after starting antiretroviral therapy. Here the chain combines TRBV7-6 and TRBJ2-3; the D element might be TRBD1 or TRBD2, as each aligns at 5 bases. The nucleotides read TGTGCCAGCAGCTTAGAATTTGGTGAGGGGACAGATACGCAGTATTTT. This translates into CASSLEFGEGTDTQYF.